A selection of T cell receptor beta chains follows, all from one sample in a study of technical replicates of blood from a handful of donors. Profiling relied on immunoSEQ multiplex PCR, and the TCRdb table lists in-frame clones only, not all of them. The sample holds roughly 70,000 clones, roughly nine tenths seen once. What was sequenced was PBMCs. These receptors were collected from a human donor in good health. Some clones in this sample may be carry-over from other donors' samples. The conserved cysteine and the conserved F or W are not part of the CDR3 here. The order of the fields is CDR3 protein, clone size, J gene, V gene. Rows give clone size only sometimes, using once, few, many, or a class for an expanded clone.

CDR3aa: ASIPPSPEQY
abundance: -
j_gene: TRBJ2-7
v_gene: TRBV6-5

CDR3aa: ASNPQGYINSEAF
abundance: -
j_gene: TRBJ1-1
v_gene: TRBV6-5

CDR3aa: ASSPDSNYGYT
abundance: -
j_gene: TRBJ1-2
v_gene: TRBV5-1

CDR3aa: ASSQGFGYT
abundance: -
j_gene: TRBJ1-2
v_gene: TRBV27

CDR3aa: ASSLATTLSGANVLT
abundance: once
j_gene: TRBJ2-6
v_gene: TRBV7-3

CDR3aa: ASSRNGQGDQPQH
abundance: -
j_gene: TRBJ1-5
v_gene: TRBV4-1

CDR3aa: ASSSEGGVGELF
abundance: once
j_gene: TRBJ2-2
v_gene: TRBV5-1

CDR3aa: ASSWTGENTGELF
abundance: -
j_gene: TRBJ2-2
v_gene: TRBV18

CDR3aa: ASSPSGTYTDTQY
abundance: -
j_gene: TRBJ2-3
v_gene: TRBV2

CDR3aa: ASSITSGNQPQH
abundance: -
j_gene: TRBJ1-5
v_gene: TRBV19

CDR3aa: AWNKGTSGRRYEQY
abundance: -
j_gene: TRBJ2-7
v_gene: TRBV30

CDR3aa: ASSLLLAGDSYEQY
abundance: once
j_gene: TRBJ2-7
v_gene: TRBV9

CDR3aa: ASSGTGSYEQY
abundance: -
j_gene: TRBJ2-7
v_gene: TRBV7-9

CDR3aa: AWSMAGGAKA
abundance: -
j_gene: TRBJ2-6
v_gene: TRBV30

CDR3aa: SVAASGRHNEQF
abundance: -
j_gene: TRBJ2-1
v_gene: TRBV29-1

CDR3aa: ASSSRKAGGGWNEQY
abundance: -
j_gene: TRBJ2-7
v_gene: TRBV5-4

CDR3aa: AWSVKVLAGEETQY
abundance: -
j_gene: TRBJ2-5
v_gene: TRBV30

CDR3aa: ASSIAGMKYEQY
abundance: -
j_gene: TRBJ2-7
v_gene: TRBV5-6

CDR3aa: ASSVRDKTEAF
abundance: -
j_gene: TRBJ1-1
v_gene: TRBV6-1

CDR3aa: ASSLAGGEETQY
abundance: -
j_gene: TRBJ2-5
v_gene: TRBV7-3

CDR3aa: AWSGGDSRNQPQH
abundance: once
j_gene: TRBJ1-5
v_gene: TRBV30

CDR3aa: ASSQETGGSSYNSPLH
abundance: -
j_gene: TRBJ1-6
v_gene: TRBV4-2

CDR3aa: ASSQVGGSADTQY
abundance: -
j_gene: TRBJ2-3
v_gene: TRBV4-2

CDR3aa: ASSEDRVATNEKLF
abundance: -
j_gene: TRBJ1-4
v_gene: TRBV2

CDR3aa: ASSFGVATHNEKLF
abundance: few
j_gene: TRBJ1-4
v_gene: TRBV5-8

CDR3aa: ASSIFWGLGEKLF
abundance: -
j_gene: TRBJ1-4
v_gene: TRBV19

CDR3aa: ASSTGREQY
abundance: -
j_gene: TRBJ2-7
v_gene: TRBV28

CDR3aa: ASSLQGASGNTIY
abundance: -
j_gene: TRBJ1-3
v_gene: TRBV5-1

CDR3aa: ASSQRIGGTNQETQY
abundance: -
j_gene: TRBJ2-5
v_gene: TRBV4-1

CDR3aa: ASSFRDSYSPLH
abundance: -
j_gene: TRBJ1-6
v_gene: TRBV27

CDR3aa: ASSLFQGAIGYT
abundance: -
j_gene: TRBJ1-2
v_gene: TRBV6-6

CDR3aa: ASSYLGGGSSYEQY
abundance: -
j_gene: TRBJ2-7
v_gene: TRBV7-2

CDR3aa: ASSPRGQQKETQY
abundance: -
j_gene: TRBJ2-5
v_gene: TRBV7-9

CDR3aa: ASSLIGGTYEQY
abundance: -
j_gene: TRBJ2-7
v_gene: TRBV5-1

CDR3aa: ASFTNRANTEAF
abundance: -
j_gene: TRBJ1-1
v_gene: TRBV18

CDR3aa: ASSRTVNEKLF
abundance: -
j_gene: TRBJ1-4
v_gene: TRBV7-2

CDR3aa: ASSFGTSGSIGTGELF
abundance: -
j_gene: TRBJ2-2
v_gene: TRBV27

CDR3aa: ASSPRTSGSTGELF
abundance: -
j_gene: TRBJ2-2
v_gene: TRBV7-9

CDR3aa: ASSLAPSSGRGKETQY
abundance: -
j_gene: TRBJ2-5
v_gene: TRBV7-2

CDR3aa: ASSQGVGLAGDTGELF
abundance: once
j_gene: TRBJ2-2
v_gene: TRBV4-2

CDR3aa: ASSFRHLQETQY
abundance: -
j_gene: TRBJ2-5
v_gene: TRBV27

CDR3aa: ASSLSFAGEQY
abundance: -
j_gene: TRBJ2-7
v_gene: TRBV27

CDR3aa: ASRDRVRGTDTQY
abundance: -
j_gene: TRBJ2-3
v_gene: TRBV19

CDR3aa: ASSLDRGSHEQY
abundance: -
j_gene: TRBJ2-7
v_gene: TRBV7-2

CDR3aa: ASSPRTVGNEKLF
abundance: -
j_gene: TRBJ1-4
v_gene: TRBV19

CDR3aa: AISGEDSLNQPQH
abundance: -
j_gene: TRBJ1-5
v_gene: TRBV10-3

CDR3aa: ASSSTGVRETQY
abundance: -
j_gene: TRBJ2-5
v_gene: TRBV7-9

CDR3aa: ASSLAPSGGGSYNEQF
abundance: -
j_gene: TRBJ2-1
v_gene: TRBV7-7

CDR3aa: ASRWTSGSRTDTQY
abundance: -
j_gene: TRBJ2-3
v_gene: TRBV7-2

CDR3aa: AWSVSGQGLGYT
abundance: -
j_gene: TRBJ1-2
v_gene: TRBV30